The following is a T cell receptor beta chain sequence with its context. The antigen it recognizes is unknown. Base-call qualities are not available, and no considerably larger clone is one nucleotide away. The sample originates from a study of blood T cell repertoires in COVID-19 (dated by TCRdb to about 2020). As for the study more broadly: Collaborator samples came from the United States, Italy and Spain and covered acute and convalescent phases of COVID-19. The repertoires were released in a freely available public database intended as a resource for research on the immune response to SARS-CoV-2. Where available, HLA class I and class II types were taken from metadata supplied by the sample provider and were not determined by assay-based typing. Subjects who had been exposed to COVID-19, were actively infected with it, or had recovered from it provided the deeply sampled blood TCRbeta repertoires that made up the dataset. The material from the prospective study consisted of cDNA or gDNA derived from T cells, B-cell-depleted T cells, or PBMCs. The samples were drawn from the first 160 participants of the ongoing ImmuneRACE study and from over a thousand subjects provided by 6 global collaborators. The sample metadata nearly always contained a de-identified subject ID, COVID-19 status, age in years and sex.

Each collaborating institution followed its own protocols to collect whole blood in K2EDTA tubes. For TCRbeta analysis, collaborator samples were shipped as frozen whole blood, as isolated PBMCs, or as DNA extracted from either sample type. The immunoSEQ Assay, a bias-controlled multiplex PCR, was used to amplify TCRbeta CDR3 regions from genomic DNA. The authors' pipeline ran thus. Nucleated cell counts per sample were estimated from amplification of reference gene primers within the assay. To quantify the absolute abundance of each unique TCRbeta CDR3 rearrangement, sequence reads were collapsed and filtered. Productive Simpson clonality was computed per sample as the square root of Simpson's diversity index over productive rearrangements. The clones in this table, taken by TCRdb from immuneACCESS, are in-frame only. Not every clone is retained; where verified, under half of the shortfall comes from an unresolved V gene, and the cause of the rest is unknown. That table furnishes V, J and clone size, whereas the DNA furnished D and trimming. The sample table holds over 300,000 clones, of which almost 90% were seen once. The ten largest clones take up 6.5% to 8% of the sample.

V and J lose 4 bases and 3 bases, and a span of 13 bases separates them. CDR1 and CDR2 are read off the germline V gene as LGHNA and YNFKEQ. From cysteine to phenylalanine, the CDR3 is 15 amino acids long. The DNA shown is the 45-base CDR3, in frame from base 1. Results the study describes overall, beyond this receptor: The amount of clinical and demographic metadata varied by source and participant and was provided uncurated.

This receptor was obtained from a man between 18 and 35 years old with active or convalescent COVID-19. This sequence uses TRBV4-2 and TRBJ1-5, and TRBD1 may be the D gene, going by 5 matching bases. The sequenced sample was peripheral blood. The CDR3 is CASSLETEANQPQHF. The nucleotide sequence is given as TGTGCCAGCAGCCTCGAGACAGAGGCCAATCAGCCCCAGCATTTT.